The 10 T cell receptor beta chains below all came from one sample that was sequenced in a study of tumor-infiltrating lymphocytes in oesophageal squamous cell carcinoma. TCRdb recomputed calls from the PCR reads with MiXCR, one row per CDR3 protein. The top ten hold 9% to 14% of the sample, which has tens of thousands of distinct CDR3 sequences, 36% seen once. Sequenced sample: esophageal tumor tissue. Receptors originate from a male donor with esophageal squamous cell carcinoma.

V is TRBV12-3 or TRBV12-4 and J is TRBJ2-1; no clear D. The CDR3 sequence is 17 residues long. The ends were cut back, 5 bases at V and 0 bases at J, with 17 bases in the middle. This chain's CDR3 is CASSPSFQANSYNEQFF. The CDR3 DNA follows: TGTGCCAGCAGTCCGTCCTTCCAGGCTAACTCCTACAATGAGCAGTTCTTC.

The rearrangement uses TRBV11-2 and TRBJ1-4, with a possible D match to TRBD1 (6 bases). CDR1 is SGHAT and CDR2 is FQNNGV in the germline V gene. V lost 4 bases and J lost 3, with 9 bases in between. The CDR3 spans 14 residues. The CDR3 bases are TGTGCCAGCAGCTCCCGACAGGCTAATGAAAAACTGTTTTTT. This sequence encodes CASSSRQANEKLFF.

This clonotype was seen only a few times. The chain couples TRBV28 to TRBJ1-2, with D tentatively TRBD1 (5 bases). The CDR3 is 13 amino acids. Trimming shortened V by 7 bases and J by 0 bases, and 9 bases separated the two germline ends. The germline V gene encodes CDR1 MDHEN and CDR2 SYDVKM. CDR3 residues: CASTKGANYGYTF. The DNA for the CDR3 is TGTGCCAGCACCAAAGGGGCTAACTATGGCTACACCTTC.

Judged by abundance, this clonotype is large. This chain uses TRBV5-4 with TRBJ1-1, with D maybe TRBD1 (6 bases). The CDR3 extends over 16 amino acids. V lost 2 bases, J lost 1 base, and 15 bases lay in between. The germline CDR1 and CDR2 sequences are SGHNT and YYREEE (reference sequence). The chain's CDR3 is CASSFGSGVANTEAFF. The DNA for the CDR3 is TGTGCCAGCAGCTTTGGTTCAGGGGTTGCGAACACTGAAGCTTTCTTT.

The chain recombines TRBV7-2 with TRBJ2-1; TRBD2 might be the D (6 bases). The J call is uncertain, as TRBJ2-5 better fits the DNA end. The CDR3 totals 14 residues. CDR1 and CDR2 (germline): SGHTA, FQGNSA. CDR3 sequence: CASSQGSGQETQYF. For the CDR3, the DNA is TGTGCCAGCAGCCAAGGTAGCGGCCAAGAGACCCAGTACTTC.

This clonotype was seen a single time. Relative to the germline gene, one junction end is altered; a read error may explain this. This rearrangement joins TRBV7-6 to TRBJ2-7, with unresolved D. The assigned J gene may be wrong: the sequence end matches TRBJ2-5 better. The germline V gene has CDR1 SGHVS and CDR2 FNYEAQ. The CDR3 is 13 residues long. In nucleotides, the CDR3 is TGTGCTAGCAGCTTTGTAGAGCAAGAGACCCAGTACTTC. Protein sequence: CASSFVEQETQYF.

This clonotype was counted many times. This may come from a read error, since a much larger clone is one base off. The CDR3 nucleotides read TGTGCCAGCAGCTCAAACAGCTACAATGAGCAGTACTTC. As protein: CASSSNSYNEQYF. The chain joins TRBV11-3 to TRBJ2-5; D is ambiguous. The CDR3 runs 13 residues. Germline CDR1 SGHNT, CDR2 YENEEA. V lost 4 bases to trimming and J lost 11 bases, with 17 bases between them.

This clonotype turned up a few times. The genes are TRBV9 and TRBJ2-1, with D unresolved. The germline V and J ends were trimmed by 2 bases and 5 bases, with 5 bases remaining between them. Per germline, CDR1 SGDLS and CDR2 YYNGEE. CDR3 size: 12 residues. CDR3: CASSVSHNEQFF. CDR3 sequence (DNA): TGTGCCAGCAGCGTGAGTCACAATGAGCAGTTCTTC. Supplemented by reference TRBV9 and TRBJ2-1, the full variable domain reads DSGVTQTPKHLITATGQRVTLRCSPRSGDLSVYWYQQSLDQGLQFLIQYYNGEERAKGNILERFSAQQFPDLHSELNLSSLELGDSALYFCASSVSHNEQFFGPGTRLTVL.

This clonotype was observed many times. The CDR3 DNA is TGTGCCAGCACAATAGGGACTAGCGGTTCCTACGAGCAGTACTTC. It encodes CASTIGTSGSYEQYF. The chain uses TRBV4-2 and TRBJ2-7; 11 bases align to TRBD2. V shed 7 bases, J shed 1 base, and the junction held 6 bases outside the gene matches. This CDR3 has 15 amino acids. Germline loops: CDR1 LGHNA, CDR2 YNFKEQ.

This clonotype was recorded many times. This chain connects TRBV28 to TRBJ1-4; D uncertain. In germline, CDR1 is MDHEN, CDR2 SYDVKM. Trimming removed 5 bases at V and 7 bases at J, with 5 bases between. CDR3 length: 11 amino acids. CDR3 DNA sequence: TGTGCCAGCAGTAGGTTTGAAAAACTGTTTTTT. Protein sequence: CASSRFEKLFF.